This T cell receptor beta chain was found in a study of OX40 agonist ivuxolimab in advanced cancers. Sequenced by immunoSEQ multiplex PCR; TCRdb stores in-frame clones only, minus some. The sample consists of 63,000 or so clones, roughly 84% of them appearing once. The CDR3 extends over 14 amino acids. The J segment lost 5 bases and the V segment lost 6 bases, leaving 9 bases of the junction unmatched. Germline CDR1 reads SGHTA; CDR2 reads FQGNSA. The starting material was CD4+ or CD8+ T cells sorted from blood, obtained in a trial of the OX40 agonist ivuxolimab. The chain joins TRBV7-2 to TRBJ1-1; 7 bases are a match to TRBD1. This sequence originates from an adult with an advanced solid tumor such as melanoma, head and neck, liver or kidney cancer. The CDR3 nucleotides read TGTGCCAGCAGAAGGACAGGTTTAGCGACTGAAGCTTTCTTT. Translation: CASRRTGLATEAFF.